These 4 T cell receptor beta chains came from one sample sequenced in a study of T cells in women clearing cervical HPV infection. Repertoires were generated with immunoSEQ multiplex PCR, while TCRdb's copy carries only in-frame clones and drops some. Its table lists about 22,000 clones. The sequenced material came from blood buffy coat. The receptors originated from a woman between 18 and 75 years old with a cervical HPV16 infection that either progressed to CIN3+ or cleared (not recorded which).

About this clone itself: The CDR3 end is not reached by the read, which stops 3 residues before it; the germline J gene fills it in. The chain couples TRBV30 to TRBJ1-5; the D is unclear. Trimming shortened V by 2 bases and J by 2 bases, and 16 bases separated the two germline ends. The CDR3 runs to 16 residues. In germline, CDR1 is GTSNPN, CDR2 SVGIG (reference sequence). Incomplete CDR3 DNA: TGTGCCTGGAGTCGACCGGGTTTGAATGGCAATCAGCCC. It codes for CAWSRPGLNGNQP. Given in full, the CDR3 is CAWSRPGLNGNQPQHF.

Concerning this clone itself: The read terminates 3 residues ahead of where the CDR3 ends, so the germline J gene completes it. The rearrangement uses TRBV20-1 and TRBJ1-1; 7 bases are a match to TRBD1. Germline CDR1 reads DFQATT; CDR2 reads SNEGSKA (reference sequence). J was trimmed by 6 bases and V by 5 bases; bases with no gene match: 9. This CDR3 contains 13 residues. The sequenced CDR3 bases are TGCAGTGCTGTCGACAGGGATGTCGCTGAA. Residues: CSAVDRDVAE. The whole CDR3 is CSAVDRDVAEAFF.

For this clone: The read ends 3 residues early relative to the CDR3; the germline J gene fills the gap. This sequence joins TRBV20-1 and TRBJ2-3; no definite D call. This CDR3 region has 11 residues. The germline gives CDR1 DFQATT, CDR2 SNEGSKA (reference sequence). V was cut by 6 bases and J by 6 bases, with 10 bases left in between. The CDR3 spells CSAGVGDTQYF. The DNA read from the CDR3 is TGCAGTGCCGGAGTCGGGGATACG.

As regards this clone: The missing CDR3 end, 3 residues past where the read stops, is filled in from the germline J gene. The chain uses TRBV5-1 and TRBJ2-2, with 14 bases lining up with TRBD2. Germline values: CDR1 SGHRS, CDR2 YFSETQ. V shed 0 bases, J shed 4 bases, and the junction held 2 bases outside the gene matches. The CDR3 length is 17 residues. The sequenced part of the CDR3 DNA is TGCGCCAGCAGCTTGGTTGGACTAGCGGGGGGCACCGGGGAG. Translation: CASSLVGLAGGTGE. The full CDR3 is CASSLVGLAGGTGELFF. Based on the CDR3 plus reference TRBV5-1 and TRBJ2-2, the full variable domain is KAGVTQTPRYLIKTRGQQVTLSCSPISGHRSVSWYQQTPGQGLQFLFEYFSETQRNKGNFPGRFSGRQFSNSRSEMNVSTLELGDSALYLCASSLVGLAGGTGELFFGEGSRLTVL.